The source of this T cell receptor (beta chain) is a study of T cells in Graves' hyperthyroidism and ophthalmopathy. Findings and limits, study-wide: Blood samples included most of the expanded thyroid clonotypes exceeding 0.001.

The CDR3 spans 15 residues. Trimming stripped 3 bases from V and 3 bases from J, with 11 bases between. In germline, CDR1 is SGHAT, CDR2 FQNNGV. Amplified TCR beta CDR3 regions came from RNA transcripts. The HTBI primer set drove a first-round RT-PCR of the TCR CDR3. TCRdb reprocessed the multiplex PCR reads with MiXCR, giving one entry per CDR3 protein. The data show some 570,000 distinct CDR3 sequences, with over 15% seen just once and under 20% held by the top ten. Ophthalmopathy cases met thresholds of Clinical Activity Score at least 3, NOSPECS grade at least 4 and duration under 3 months. Patients were excluded for uncontrolled infection, other autoimmune disease, pregnancy or lactation. This clonotype was seen repeatedly, ten times or more. Its specificity is not known.

The sequence was obtained from a woman aged 18-29 years with Graves' ophthalmopathy. The gene calls are TRBV11-2 and TRBJ2-2; TRBD1 might be the D (6 bases). Material: blood. This CDR3 reads CASSFGAGDTGELFF. The CDR3 nucleotides read TGTGCCAGCAGCTTTGGTGCAGGGGACACCGGGGAGCTGTTTTTT.